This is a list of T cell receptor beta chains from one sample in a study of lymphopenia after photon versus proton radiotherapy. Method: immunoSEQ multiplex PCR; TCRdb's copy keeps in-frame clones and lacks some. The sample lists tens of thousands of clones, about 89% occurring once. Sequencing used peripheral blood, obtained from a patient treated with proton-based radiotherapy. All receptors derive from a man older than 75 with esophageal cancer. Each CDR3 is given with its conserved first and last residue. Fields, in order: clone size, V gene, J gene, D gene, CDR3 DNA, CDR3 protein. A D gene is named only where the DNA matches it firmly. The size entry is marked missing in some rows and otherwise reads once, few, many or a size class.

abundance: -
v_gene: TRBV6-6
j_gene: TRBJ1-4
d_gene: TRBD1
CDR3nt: TGTGCCAGCAAACCCGACCCGGGACAGGGGTTTGAAAAACTGTTTTTT
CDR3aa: CASKPDPGQGFEKLFF

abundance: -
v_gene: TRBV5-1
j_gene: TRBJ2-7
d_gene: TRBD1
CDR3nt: TGCGCCAGCTCCCCAGGGGGCTACGAGCAGTACTTC
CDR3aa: CASSPGGYEQYF

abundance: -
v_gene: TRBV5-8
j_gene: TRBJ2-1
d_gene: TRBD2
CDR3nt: TGTGCCAGCAGACTAGCGGCCTACAATGAGCAGTTCTTC
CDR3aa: CASRLAAYNEQFF

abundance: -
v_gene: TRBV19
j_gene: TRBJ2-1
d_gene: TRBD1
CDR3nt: TGTGCCAGTAGCCTGGACAGGGGGCAGAACAATGAGCAGTTCTTC
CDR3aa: CASSLDRGQNNEQFF

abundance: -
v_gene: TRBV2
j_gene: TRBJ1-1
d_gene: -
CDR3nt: TGTGCCAGCAGTGAATCCCAGGGTCGGTTGACTGAAGCTTTCTTT
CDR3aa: CASSESQGRLTEAFF

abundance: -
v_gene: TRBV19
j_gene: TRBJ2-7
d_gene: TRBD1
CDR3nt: TGTGCCAGTAGCCCTACAGGGGGTTCATACGAGCAGTACTTC
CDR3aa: CASSPTGGSYEQYF

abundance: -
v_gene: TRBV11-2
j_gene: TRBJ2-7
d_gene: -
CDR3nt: TGTGCCAGCAGCTCCCCAGATTCCTACGAGCAGTACTTC
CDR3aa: CASSSPDSYEQYF

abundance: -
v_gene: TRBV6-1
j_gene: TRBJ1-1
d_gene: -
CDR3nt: TGTGCCAGCAGCGGGGGGGCGGCCACTGAAGCTTTCTTT
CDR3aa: CASSGGAATEAFF

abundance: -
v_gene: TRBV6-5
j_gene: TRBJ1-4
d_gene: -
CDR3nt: TGTGCCAGCAGCCCCAGGGGAGCTAATGAAAAACTGTTTTTT
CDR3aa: CASSPRGANEKLFF

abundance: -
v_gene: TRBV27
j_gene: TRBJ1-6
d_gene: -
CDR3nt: TGTGCCAGCACCCCGAAAGGGTTGCCACCCCTCCACTTT
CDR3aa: CASTPKGLPPLHF

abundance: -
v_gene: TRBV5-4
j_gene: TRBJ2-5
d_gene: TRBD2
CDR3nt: TGTGCCAGCAGCTTTGGGCGGGGGGACCAAGAGACCCAGTACTTC
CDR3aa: CASSFGRGDQETQYF

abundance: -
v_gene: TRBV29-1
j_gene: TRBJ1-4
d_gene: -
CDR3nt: TGCAGCGTTGGCAGGGAAGAAAAACTGTTTTTT
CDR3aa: CSVGREEKLFF

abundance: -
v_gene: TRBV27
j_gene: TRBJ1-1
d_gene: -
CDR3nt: TGTGCCAGCAGTTTATCTGGGGGGGGTTACACTGAAGCTTTCTTT
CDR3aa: CASSLSGGGYTEAFF

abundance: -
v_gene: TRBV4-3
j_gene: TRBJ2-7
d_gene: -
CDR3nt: TGCGCCAGCAGCCCTACGGGAACCGGGGCCGGGGACGAGCAGTACTTC
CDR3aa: CASSPTGTGAGDEQYF

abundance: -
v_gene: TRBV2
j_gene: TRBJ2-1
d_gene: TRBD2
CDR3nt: TGTGCCAGCAGTGGGGGACTAGCGGGCACTTTCAATGAGCAGTTCTTC
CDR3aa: CASSGGLAGTFNEQFF

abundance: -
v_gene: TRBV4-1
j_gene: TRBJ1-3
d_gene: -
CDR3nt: TGCGCCAGCAGCCAAGCACGCTCTGGAAACACCATATATTTT
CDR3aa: CASSQARSGNTIYF

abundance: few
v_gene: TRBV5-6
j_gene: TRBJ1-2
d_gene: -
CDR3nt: TGTGCCAGCAGCTTCCCCAGGGGTGACTATGGCTACACCTTC
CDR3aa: CASSFPRGDYGYTF

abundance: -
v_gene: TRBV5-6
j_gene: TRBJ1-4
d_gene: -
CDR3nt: TGTGCCAGCAGCCAAAAAGGACTTGGGGAGAATGAAAAACTGTTTTTT
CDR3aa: CASSQKGLGENEKLFF

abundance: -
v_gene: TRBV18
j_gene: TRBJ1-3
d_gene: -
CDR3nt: TGTGCCAGCTCACCATCGGACAGCAACACCATATATTTT
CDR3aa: CASSPSDSNTIYF

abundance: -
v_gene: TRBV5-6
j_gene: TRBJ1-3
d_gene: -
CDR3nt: TGTGCCAGCAGCTTATCATCTGGAAACACCATATATTTT
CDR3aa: CASSLSSGNTIYF

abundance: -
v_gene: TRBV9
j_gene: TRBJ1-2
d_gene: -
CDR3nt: TGTGCCAGCAGCGCCCGGGGGGGCCTTAACCCGACTAACTATGGCTACACCTTC
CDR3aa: CASSARGGLNPTNYGYTF

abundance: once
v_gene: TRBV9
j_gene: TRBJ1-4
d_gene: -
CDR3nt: TGTGCCAGCAGCGTCAGAGGGGCCTCAAATGAAAAACTGTTTTTT
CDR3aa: CASSVRGASNEKLFF

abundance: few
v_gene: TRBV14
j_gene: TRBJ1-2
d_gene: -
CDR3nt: TGTGCCAGCAGCCCGTCTATCGGGACATTTTGGGGGTTCACCTTC
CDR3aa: CASSPSIGTFWGFTF

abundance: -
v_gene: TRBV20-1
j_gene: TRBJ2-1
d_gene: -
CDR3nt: TGCAGTGCTAGACACAATGAGCAGTTCTTC
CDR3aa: CSARHNEQFF

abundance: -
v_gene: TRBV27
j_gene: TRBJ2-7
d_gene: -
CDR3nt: TGTGCCAGCAGTTTGGGTTGGCAGGCTGGAAACGAGCAGTACTTC
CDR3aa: CASSLGWQAGNEQYF

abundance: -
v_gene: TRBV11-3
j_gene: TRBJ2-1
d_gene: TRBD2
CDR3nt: TGTGCCAGCAGCTTGGGGGGCGGGAGGGCGTCCTACAATGAGCAGTTCTTC
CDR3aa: CASSLGGGRASYNEQFF

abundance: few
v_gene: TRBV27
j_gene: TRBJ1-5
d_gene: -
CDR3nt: TGTGCCAGCAGTGATCGGACAGTTTTAAATGGCAATCAGCCCCAGCATTTT
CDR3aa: CASSDRTVLNGNQPQHF

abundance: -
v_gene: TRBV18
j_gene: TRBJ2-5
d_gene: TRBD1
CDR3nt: TGTGCCAGCTCACCAACCAGGGACAGTCAAGAGACCCAGTACTTC
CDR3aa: CASSPTRDSQETQYF

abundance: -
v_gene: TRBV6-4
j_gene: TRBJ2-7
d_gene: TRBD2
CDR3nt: TGTGCCAGCACCCTCCGCGGGGGGACTAGCGAATACGAGCAGTACTTC
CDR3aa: CASTLRGGTSEYEQYF

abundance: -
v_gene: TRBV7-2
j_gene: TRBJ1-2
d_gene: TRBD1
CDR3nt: TGTGCCAGCAGCTTTTCCGGGACAGGGGGATATAACTATGGCTACACCTTC
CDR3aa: CASSFSGTGGYNYGYTF

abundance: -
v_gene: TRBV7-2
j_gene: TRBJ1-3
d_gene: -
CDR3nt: TGTGCCAGCAGCCCCAGACAGGCCACCTCTGGAAACACCATATATTTT
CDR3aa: CASSPRQATSGNTIYF

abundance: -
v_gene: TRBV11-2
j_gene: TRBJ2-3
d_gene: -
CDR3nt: TGTGCCAGCAGCTTAAAGGGTACGCAGTATTTT
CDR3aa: CASSLKGTQYF

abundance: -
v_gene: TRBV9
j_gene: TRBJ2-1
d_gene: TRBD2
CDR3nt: TGTGCCAGCAGCGTACGTAGCGGGGGATCGAGTGAGCAGTTCTTC
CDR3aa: CASSVRSGGSSEQFF

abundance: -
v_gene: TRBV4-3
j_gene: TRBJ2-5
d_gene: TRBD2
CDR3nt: TGCGCCAGCAGCCAAGCGACTAGCGGGGGGGCGTACTTC
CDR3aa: CASSQATSGGAYF

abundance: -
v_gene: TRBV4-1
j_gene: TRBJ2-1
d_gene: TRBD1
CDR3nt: TGCGCCAGCAGCCAAGTGTGGGACAGATACAATGAGCAGTTCTTC
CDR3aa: CASSQVWDRYNEQFF

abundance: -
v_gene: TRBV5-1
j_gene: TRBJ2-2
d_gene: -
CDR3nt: TGCGCCAGCAGCTTGGGTAAGCGAATCGGCACCGGGGAGCTGTTTTTT
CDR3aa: CASSLGKRIGTGELFF

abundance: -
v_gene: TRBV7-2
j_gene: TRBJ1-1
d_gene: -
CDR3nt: TGTGCCAGCAGCCCCCCGGGGGGCGTCACTGAAGCTTTCTTT
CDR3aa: CASSPPGGVTEAFF

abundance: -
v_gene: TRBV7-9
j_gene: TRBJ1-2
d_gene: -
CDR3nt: TGTGCCAGCAGCTTAGACGGGTATGGCTACACCTTC
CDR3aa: CASSLDGYGYTF

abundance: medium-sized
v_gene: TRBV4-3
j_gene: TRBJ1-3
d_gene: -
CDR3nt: TGCGCCAGCAGCCAAGATCTCTTATCTGGAAACACCATATATTTT
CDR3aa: CASSQDLLSGNTIYF

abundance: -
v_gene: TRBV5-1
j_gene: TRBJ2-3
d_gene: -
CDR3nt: TGCGCCAGTTCCGAGGTGGGGGCGGATACGCAGTATTTT
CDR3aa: CASSEVGADTQYF

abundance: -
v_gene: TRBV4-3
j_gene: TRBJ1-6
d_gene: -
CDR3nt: TGCGCCAGCAGCCAATACTCTTTTAGGGGCGATTCACCCCTCCACTTT
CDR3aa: CASSQYSFRGDSPLHF

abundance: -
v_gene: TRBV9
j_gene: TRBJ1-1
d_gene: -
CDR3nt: TGTGCCAGCAGCGTAGCTGGGGTGCACACTGAAGCTTTCTTT
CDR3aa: CASSVAGVHTEAFF

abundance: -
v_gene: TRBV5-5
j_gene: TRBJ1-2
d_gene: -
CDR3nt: TGTGCCAGCAGCTTGGTTTCAGAAAACTATGGCTACACCTTC
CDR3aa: CASSLVSENYGYTF

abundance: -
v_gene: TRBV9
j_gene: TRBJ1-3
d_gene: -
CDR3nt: TGTGCCAGCAGCCCTAGGGGGGTAGGAGGGGAAGGAAACACCATATATTTT
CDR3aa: CASSPRGVGGEGNTIYF

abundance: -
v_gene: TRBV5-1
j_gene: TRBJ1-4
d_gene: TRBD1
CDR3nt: TGCGCCAGCAGCTTCGACGGGGTGAGACAGGGGCTGTTTTTT
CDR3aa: CASSFDGVRQGLFF

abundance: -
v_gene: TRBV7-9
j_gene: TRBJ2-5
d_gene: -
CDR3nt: TGTGCCAGCAGCAGAGACAGCCAAGAGACCCAGTACTTC
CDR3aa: CASSRDSQETQYF

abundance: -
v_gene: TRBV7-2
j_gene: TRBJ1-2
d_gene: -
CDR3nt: TGTGCCAGCACCCCGGACGGCTATGGCTACACCTTC
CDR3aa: CASTPDGYGYTF

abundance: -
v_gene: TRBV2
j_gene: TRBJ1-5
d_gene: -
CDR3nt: TGTGCCAGCAGGGTGAGCAATCAGCCCCAGCATTTT
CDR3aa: CASRVSNQPQHF